These 5 T cell receptor beta chains share one sample of origin, sequenced in a study of siplizumab effects on memory and regulatory T cells. This table comes from immunoSEQ multiplex PCR, and its TCRdb copy is limited to in-frame clones, with some not included. Among tens of thousands of clones listed, approximately 95% were seen once. Source material: non-Treg CD4+ T cells sorted from blood. The receptors were gathered from a human donor in good health.

CDR3 in amino acids: CASSSDRNQPQHF. The CDR3 DNA reads TGTGCCAGCAGCTCGGACAGAAATCAGCCCCAGCATTTT. This chain connects TRBV5-8 to TRBJ1-5, with D tentatively TRBD1 (6 bases). The V end was cut by 3 bases, the J end by 4 bases, with 8 bases between. Germline V CDR1 and CDR2: SGHTS, YDEGEE. The CDR3 runs to 13 residues.

The chain employs TRBV11-2 and TRBJ2-5; 10 bases map to TRBD1. The CDR3 runs 17 residues. The V segment lost 2 bases and the J segment 1 base; nucleotides outside the gene matches: 7. The germline CDR1 and CDR2 sequences are SGHAT and FQNNGV. The CDR3, as DNA: TGTGCCAGCAGCTTACCACCTGGGACAGGGGTCCAAGAGACCCAGTACTTC. It codes for CASSLPPGTGVQETQYF. Together with reference TRBV11-2 and TRBJ2-5, the CDR3 gives the full variable domain: EAGVAQSPRYKIIEKRQSVAFWCNPISGHATLYWYQQILGQGPKLLIQFQNNGVVDDSQLPKDRFSAERLKGVDSTLKIQPAKLEDSAVYLCASSLPPGTGVQETQYFGPGTRLLVL.

This sequence joins TRBV7-8 and TRBJ1-2, with 9 positions matching TRBD1. Germline CDR1 is SGHVS and CDR2 is FQNEAQ. J lost 7 bases, V lost 0 bases, and 9 bases had no gene match. This CDR3 contains 16 residues. DNA for the CDR3: TGTGCCAGCAGCTTAGCACAGGGGGCGACTCTCCGTGGCTACACCTTC. Amino acid sequence: CASSLAQGATLRGYTF.

This chain links TRBV27 with TRBJ1-5; the D is unclear. CDR1 and CDR2 from the germline V gene are MNHEY and SMNVEV (reference sequence). Trimming took off 1 base at V and 0 bases at J, with 7 bases between the two ends. This CDR3 comprises 15 residues. CDR3 residues: CASSLWQNSNQPQHF. The CDR3 coding sequence is TGTGCCAGCAGTTTATGGCAGAATAGCAATCAGCCCCAGCATTTT.

The chain recombines TRBV4-1 with TRBJ1-1, with 9 nucleotides matching TRBD1. Germline V gene data show CDR1 as MGHRA and CDR2 as YSYEKL. V was clipped by 2 bases and J by 14 bases; unmatched bases: 9. This CDR3 is built from 13 residues. The DNA of the CDR3 is TGCGCCAGCAGCCAAAAAGAGACAGGGGGGGCATTCTTT. The encoded protein is CASSQKETGGAFF.